A single sample is the source of the 11 T cell receptor beta chains below, sequenced in a study of control samples from healthy donors and cancer patients. The assay was immunoSEQ multiplex PCR, and TCRdb's table has in-frame clones only and misses some. The sample consists of around 130,000 clones, roughly 90% of them appearing once. The source material was blood. These receptors came from a man aged 50 to 59 in good health.

This clone turned up a few times. V gene TRBV27 combines with J gene TRBJ1-6; no clear D. The CDR3 contains 12 residues. Germline CDR1 is MNHEY and CDR2 is SMNVEV (reference sequence). Trimming stripped 3 bases from V and 13 bases from J, with 10 bases between. The CDR3 loop is CASSFGGHPLHF. The CDR3, as DNA: TGTGCCAGCAGTTTCGGAGGGCACCCCCTCCACTTT.

The chain's CDR3 is CAGGANTEAFF. The DNA for the CDR3 is TGTGCCGGGGGGGCGAACACTGAAGCTTTCTTT. This sequence joins TRBV30 and TRBJ1-1; D possibly corresponds to TRBD1 (6 bases). Germline CDR1 GTSNPN, CDR2 SVGIG (reference sequence). V was shortened by 8 bases and J by 1 base, with 8 bases between the two germline ends. The CDR3 contains 11 residues.

V usage is TRBV5-1 and J usage is TRBJ1-1; D call uncertain. The CDR3 has 13 residues. Per germline, CDR1 SGHRS and CDR2 YFSETQ. Trimming stripped 4 bases from V and 2 bases from J, with 9 bases between. The CDR3 bases are TGCGCCAGCAGCCTGTTCGGTAACACTGAAGCTTTCTTT. This sequence encodes CASSLFGNTEAFF. Combining the CDR3 with reference TRBV5-1 and TRBJ1-1 gives the whole variable domain KAGVTQTPRYLIKTRGQQVTLSCSPISGHRSVSWYQQTPGQGLQFLFEYFSETQRNKGNFPGRFSGRQFSNSRSEMNVSTLELGDSALYLCASSLFGNTEAFFGQGTRLTVV.

The chain employs TRBV12-3 or TRBV12-4 and TRBJ2-1; no clear D. V lost 6 bases to trimming and J lost 6 bases, with 9 bases between them. The CDR3 covers 12 residues. The CDR3 is CASSYYTNEQFF. The CDR3 coding sequence is TGTGCCAGCAGCTACTATACCAATGAGCAGTTCTTC.

The V and J genes are TRBV19 and TRBJ1-6; D is unresolved. This CDR3 has 16 residues. Trimming left V 9 bases short and J 2 bases short, with 17 bases between. Looked up from germline, CDR1 is LNHDA and CDR2 is SQIVND (reference sequence). The CDR3 reads CASGLPGRAYNSPLHF. CDR3 bases: TGTGCCAGCGGACTCCCGGGGAGGGCCTATAATTCACCCCTCCACTTT.

Only a few counts were recorded for this clone. The identical CDR3 is also encoded by other nucleotide sequences in the sample. The chain is built from TRBV5-1 and TRBJ1-6; TRBD1 might be the D (5 bases). The V gene lost 2 bases and the J gene lost 6 bases, with 15 bases spanning the gap. Germline V gene data show CDR1 as SGHRS and CDR2 as YFSETQ. The CDR3 has 16 residues. The CDR3 DNA is TGCGCCAGCAGCTTAACGCCCGGGACCCTTAATTCACCCCTCCACTTT. Translation: CASSLTPGTLNSPLHF.

This chain joins TRBV28 and TRBJ2-2; D is undetermined. There are 11 residues in the CDR3. V shed 8 bases and J shed 4 bases, with 5 bases lying between them. Germline V gives CDR1 MDHEN, CDR2 SYDVKM. The CDR3 here is CASWTTGELFF. The CDR3, as DNA: TGTGCCAGCTGGACCACCGGGGAGCTGTTTTTT.

This clone occurred once. The genes are TRBV24-1 and TRBJ1-2; no reliable D call. CDR1 is KGHDR and CDR2 is SFDVKD in the germline V gene. The CDR3 has 14 amino acids. V was trimmed by 1 base and J by 4 bases, leaving 9 bases between them. The DNA of the CDR3 is TGTGCCACCAGTGATTTCGCCACCTCCTATGGCTACACCTTC. It specifies CATSDFATSYGYTF.

The gene calls are TRBV5-1 and TRBJ1-1; D remains unclear. This CDR3 spans 14 amino acids. Germline lookup yields CDR1 SGHRS and CDR2 YFSETQ. Trimming pared 4 bases from V and 6 bases from J, leaving 16 bases between. CDR3 protein: CASSAGVLYSEAFF. CDR3 coding DNA: TGCGCCAGCAGCGCCGGGGTTCTCTACTCTGAAGCTTTCTTT.

This chain links TRBV2 with TRBJ1-5, with D perhaps TRBD1 (6 bases). The CDR3 extends over 15 amino acids. CDR1 and CDR2 (germline): SNHLY, FYNNEI. V lost 2 bases and J lost 1, with 9 bases in between. CDR3 coding DNA: TGTGCCAGCAGTGAAAGGGGGGGGAGCAATCAGCCCCAGCATTTT. This translates into CASSERGGSNQPQHF.

This sequence joins TRBV6-5 and TRBJ1-6; D is possibly TRBD1 (6 bases). V shed 2 bases and J shed 9 bases, with 17 bases lying between them. The CDR3 spans 16 residues. Germline V CDR1 and CDR2: MNHEY, SVGAGI. The CDR3 DNA reads as TGTGCCAGCAGTTACCGGGGGGGGGCACAGTCTTCACCCCTCCACTTT. Its protein is CASSYRGGAQSSPLHF.